This TCR beta chain was documented in a study of response to subunit inactivated influenza vaccine. Findings of the study overall: It was suggested by the authors that few new T cells are recruited by each seasonal influenza vaccination.

This clonotype was picked up a small number of times. Antigen specificity is unknown. This CDR3 has 14 amino acids. Germline CDR1 LGHNA, CDR2 YSLEER. V dropped 0 bases and J dropped 2 bases, with 6 bases sitting between them. A single record per CDR3 protein comes from TCRdb applying MiXCR to the RT-PCR reads. Of some 500,000 distinct CDR3 sequences in the sample, about 17% were seen once. V and J are TRBV4-3 and TRBJ2-3; tentatively, D is TRBD1 (5 bases). The source is a man aged 50 to 69 who received an inactivated influenza vaccine. The material was CD4+ T cells sorted from PBMCs, obtained approximately 25 months after vaccination. CDR3 sequence: CASSQEGPTDTQYF. The CDR3 bases are TGCGCCAGCAGCCAAGAGGGGCCCACAGATACGCAGTATTTT.